Shown below are 28 T cell receptor beta chains from a single sample sequenced in a study of graft-versus-host responses after intestinal transplantation. The protocol was immunoSEQ multiplex PCR, while the TCRdb copy is restricted to in-frame clones and leaves out a portion. This table holds roughly 20,000 clones, roughly 41% found once. Irradiated, violet-dye-labeled stimulator cells, around 200,000 in number, were plated with around 200,000 CFSE-labeled responder cells. The starting material was alloreactive CD8+ T cells from a mixed lymphocyte reaction culture, obtained before intestinal transplant. Subset in this sample: CFSE-low proliferating T cells sorted from roughly six-day pre-transplant mixed lymphocyte reaction (GvH or HvG direction). These receptor sequences come from a human patient who received an intestinal transplant.

Judged by abundance, this clone is medium-sized (0.01 to 0.1%). The chain employs TRBV14 and TRBJ1-2; 7 bases line up with TRBD1. Looked up from germline, CDR1 is SGHDN and CDR2 is FVKESK. This CDR3 spans 13 amino acids. With 3 bases clipped from V and 7 bases from J, the junction kept 5 bases outside the gene matches. CDR3 nucleotide sequence: TGTGCCAGCAGCCACCGGACAGGCCGTGGCTACACCTTC. It specifies CASSHRTGRGYTF. The whole variable domain, remainder taken from reference TRBV14 and TRBJ1-2, is EAGVTQFPSHSVIEKGQTVTLRCDPISGHDNLYWYRRVMGKEIKFLLHFVKESKQDESGMPNNRFLAERTGGTYSTLKVQPAELEDSGVYFCASSHRTGRGYTFGSGTRLTVV.

This clone was counted between two and nine times. The chain links TRBV6-5 to TRBJ2-5; D could derive from TRBD1 or TRBD2 (5 bases each). This CDR3 has 15 amino acids. Per germline, CDR1 MNHEY and CDR2 SVGAGI. Trimming took off 8 bases at V and 4 bases at J, with 20 bases between the two ends. The CDR3 spells CASGGTAGLGETQYF. As DNA, the CDR3 is TGTGCCAGCGGGGGAACTGCGGGTCTGGGAGAGACCCAGTACTTC.

This chain joins TRBV21-1 and TRBJ2-7; the table names TRBD1, a call not compared with the DNA. TRBV21-1 is flagged as a pseudogene. The CDR3 length is 16 residues. The CDR3 is CASSKFTGGRAYEQYF. CDR3 nucleotides: TGTGCCAGCAGCAAGTTTACAGGGGGTCGCGCCTACGAGCAGTACTTC.

This sequence joins TRBV5-4 and TRBJ2-3; D call uncertain. The length of the CDR3 is 14 residues. V dropped 0 bases and J dropped 0 bases, with 5 bases sitting between them. In germline, CDR1 is SGHNT, CDR2 YYREEE (reference sequence). For the CDR3, the DNA is TGTGCCAGCAGCTTGGTGTCTAGCACAGATACGCAGTATTTT. Protein: CASSLVSSTDTQYF.

The V gene is TRBV29-1, the J gene TRBJ1-1, with D uncertain. Germline V gene lookup returns CDR1 SQVTM and CDR2 ANQGSEA. Trimming removed 0 bases from V and 4 bases from J, with 9 bases in between. The CDR3 contains 13 residues. The CDR3, as DNA: TGCAGCGTTGAAGAAATTGGAAGCACTGAAGCTTTCTTT. Residues: CSVEEIGSTEAFF.

The rearrangement joins TRBV2 to TRBJ1-5; 7 nucleotides line up with TRBD1. CDR1 is SNHLY, CDR2 FYNNEI, per germline. The J segment lost 3 bases and the V segment lost 8 bases, leaving 10 bases of the junction unmatched. The CDR3 has 15 residues. The CDR3 bases are TGTGCCAGCGCTCGTGAGGGGGCCTTCAATCAGCCCCAGCATTTT. Protein product: CASAREGAFNQPQHF.

The rearrangement links TRBV9 to TRBJ2-1, with 11 bases that match TRBD2. The CDR3 covers 17 residues. Germline V gene lookup returns CDR1 SGDLS and CDR2 YYNGEE. V lost 4 bases to trimming and J lost 5 bases; unmatched junction nucleotides: 11. The CDR3 DNA is TGTGCCAGCAGCACATTACCCGGGACTAGCGGAAACAATGAGCAGTTCTTC. Amino acid sequence: CASSTLPGTSGNNEQFF.

This clone was detected only once. The chain has TRBV7-3 and TRBJ2-7, with D perhaps TRBD1 (6 bases). CDR3 length: 14 residues. The germline V gene has CDR1 SGHTA and CDR2 FQGTGA. Trimming removed 1 base at V and 0 bases at J, with 7 bases between. CDR3 residues: CASSLRDNSYEQYF. CDR3 DNA sequence: TGTGCCAGCAGCTTAAGGGACAACTCCTACGAGCAGTACTTC.

This sequence joins TRBV6-5 and TRBJ2-7; D not resolved. Trimming stripped 5 bases from V and 4 bases from J, with 12 bases between. Germline loops: CDR1 MNHEY, CDR2 SVGAGI. The CDR3 runs 13 residues. DNA of the CDR3: TGTGCCAGCAGTAGGCTCGGACGATACGAGCAGTACTTC. Protein: CASSRLGRYEQYF.

As concerns this clone: An end of the junction differs from the germline gene, which may be a read error. The rearrangement links TRBV7-2 to TRBJ2-3; TRBD2 matches at 8 bases. The CDR3 totals 15 residues. Germline V gene lookup returns CDR1 SGHTA and CDR2 FQGNSA. In nucleotides, the CDR3 is TGTGCCAACAGCCTGGGACTAGGAAGCACAGATACGCAGTATTTT. Translating it yields CANSLGLGSTDTQYF.

Relative to its sample, this clone is medium-sized. The DNA of the CDR3 is TGTGCCTGGAGCGGGACTTTGGGGGAGACCCAGTACTTC. Amino acid sequence: CAWSGTLGETQYF. This chain links TRBV30 with TRBJ2-5; D is perhaps TRBD2 (6 bases). Looked up from germline, CDR1 is GTSNPN and CDR2 is SVGIG (reference sequence). Trimming took 3 bases from V and 5 from J, leaving 13 bases between them. CDR3 length equals 13 residues.

The chain employs TRBV5-1 and TRBJ1-2; D may be TRBD1 (5 bases). V was clipped by 0 bases and J by 3 bases, with 9 bases between them. Germline CDR1 and CDR2: SGHRS and YFSETQ. The CDR3 has 14 residues. The CDR3: CASSLGGVDYGYTF. As DNA, the CDR3 is TGCGCCAGCAGCTTGGGGGGGGTCGACTATGGCTACACCTTC.

J is TRBJ2-2 and V is TRBV27; tentative D call: TRBD2 (6 bases). V gave up 0 bases and J gave up 4 bases, with 12 bases separating them. CDR1 and CDR2 from the germline V gene are MNHEY and SMNVEV (reference sequence). This CDR3 comprises 16 residues. CDR3 sequence: CASSLSPGAGTGELFF. As DNA, the CDR3 is TGTGCCAGCAGTTTATCCCCGGGAGCGGGCACCGGGGAGCTGTTTTTT.

The chain combines TRBV11-3 with TRBJ2-5, with 8 nucleotides matching TRBD1. This CDR3 has 13 residues. J lost 7 bases, V lost 5 bases, and 6 bases had no gene match. Germline-derived CDR1 and CDR2 are SGHNT and YENEEA. Here the CDR3 reads CASSPGQGGTQYF. As DNA, the CDR3 is TGTGCCAGCAGCCCCGGACAGGGTGGGACCCAGTACTTC.

The genes are TRBV9 and TRBJ2-3; a weak D match, TRBD2 (5 bases). Germline-derived CDR1 and CDR2 are SGDLS and YYNGEE. CDR3 length equals 14 residues. V lost 4 bases, J lost 3 bases, and 12 bases lay in between. CDR3 DNA: TGTGCCAGCAGCCTATCGGGGTCTACAGATACGCAGTATTTT. Translation gives CASSLSGSTDTQYF.

The sample holds many counts of this clone. The chain uses TRBV6-1 and TRBJ1-2; TRBD1 matches at 8 bases. CDR1 and CDR2 (germline): MNHNS, SASEGT. V shed 0 bases and J 5 bases; nucleotides not matched to a gene: 5. The length of the CDR3 is 15 residues. The CDR3 is CASSEAGTGPYGYTF. The CDR3 DNA reads TGTGCCAGCAGTGAAGCCGGGACAGGCCCTTATGGCTACACCTTC.

The chain links TRBV5-8 to TRBJ1-2; D unresolved. CDR1 is SGHTS, CDR2 YDEGEE, per germline. The V and J ends lost 5 bases and 4 bases respectively, with 9 bases between them. The CDR3 has 12 amino acids. The CDR3 DNA follows: TGTGCCAGCAGACTCACGACCTATGGCTACACCTTC. It encodes CASRLTTYGYTF.

The chain couples TRBV2 to TRBJ2-3; D not certain. The CDR3 spans 11 residues. CDR1 is SNHLY and CDR2 is FYNNEI in the germline V gene. V lost 7 bases to trimming and J lost 6 bases, with 8 bases between them. CDR3 DNA: TGTGCCAGCACTCCTCTGGATACGCAGTATTTT. Its protein is CASTPLDTQYF.

V usage is TRBV5-1 and J usage is TRBJ1-2, with D possibly being TRBD1 (5 bases). CDR3 length: 13 residues. V was shortened by 4 bases and J by 5 bases, with 12 bases between the two germline ends. Germline CDR1 reads SGHRS; CDR2 reads YFSETQ. CDR3 residues: CASSEGTAYGYTF. Here the CDR3 DNA reads TGCGCCAGCAGCGAGGGGACGGCGTATGGCTACACCTTC.

J is TRBJ1-5 and V is TRBV5-1, with 7 nucleotides matching TRBD1. Germline CDR1 is SGHRS and CDR2 is YFSETQ. CDR3 length equals 14 residues. Trimming removed 5 bases from V and 6 bases from J; junction bases left unmatched: 8. The chain's CDR3 is CASSAEGASQPQHF. The DNA for the CDR3 is TGCGCCAGCAGTGCTGAGGGGGCTAGTCAGCCCCAGCATTTT.

The chain has TRBV11-2 and TRBJ2-5, with 7 positions matching TRBD2. V trimming: 5 bases; J trimming: 10 bases; junction bases outside the gene matches: 10. CDR1 is SGHAT, CDR2 FQNNGV, per germline. The CDR3 spans 13 residues. CDR3 amino acids: CASSPLWEGSQYF. In nucleotides, the CDR3 is TGTGCCAGCAGCCCTCTTTGGGAGGGGAGCCAGTACTTC.

In its sample, this clone is medium-sized. The junction departs from germline at one end; a sequencing error may be responsible. CDR3 loop: CASSPGTSGSSNEQFF. The DNA of the CDR3 is TGTGCTAGCAGCCCGGGGACTAGCGGGAGTTCCAATGAGCAGTTCTTC. This chain joins TRBV7-7 and TRBJ2-1, with 14 bases lining up with TRBD2. Germline CDR1 reads SSHAT; CDR2 reads FNYEAQ (reference sequence). This CDR3 contains 16 residues.

The rearrangement links TRBV28 to TRBJ1-3; D ambiguous. The germline V and J ends were trimmed by 4 bases and 1 base, with 5 bases remaining between them. The CDR3 is 13 amino acids. Germline assignment: CDR1 MDHEN and CDR2 SYDVKM. DNA for the CDR3: TGTGCCAGCAGTTACGAATCTGGAAACACCATATATTTT. This encodes CASSYESGNTIYF.

This clone was counted a few times. This chain joins TRBV5-1 and TRBJ2-1, with TRBD1 as a possible D gene (5 bases). The V end lost 0 bases, the J end lost 9 bases, and 19 bases lay between the germline ends. This CDR3 comprises 16 residues. In germline, CDR1 is SGHRS, CDR2 YFSETQ. As DNA, the CDR3 is TGCGCCAGCAGCTTGGCCAGTAGCCCCTCCCAGGGTGAGCAGTTCTTC. Its translation: CASSLASSPSQGEQFF.

This clone was found a few times. V and J are TRBV6-6 and TRBJ1-1; no firm D call. The germline CDR1 and CDR2 sequences are MNHNY and SVGAGI (reference sequence). The CDR3 spans 14 residues. The V end lost 5 bases, the J end lost 6 bases, and 16 bases lay between the germline ends. The DNA of the CDR3 is TGTGCCAGCAGTACCAATGCCGTCGGGGCTGAAGCTTTCTTT. It translates to CASSTNAVGAEAFF.

This clone was observed a few times. CDR3 protein: CASSYSGSGLGEQYF. In nucleotides, the CDR3 is TGTGCCAGCAGTTATTCCGGCTCGGGGCTAGGCGAGCAGTACTTC. The chain has TRBV6-6 and TRBJ2-7; the D gene could be TRBD1 or TRBD2 (5 bases each). The CDR3 has 15 residues. Trimming left V 3 bases short and J 6 bases short, with 18 bases between. Germline loops: CDR1 MNHNY, CDR2 SVGAGI (reference sequence).

The CDR3 nucleotides read TGTGCCAGCAACCCCCGGGGGCGGGACGGCCCGCTCGAGCAGTACTTC. This encodes CASNPRGRDGPLEQYF. The chain employs TRBV2 and TRBJ2-7; D possibly matches TRBD1 or TRBD2 (6 bases each). V lost 7 bases and J 6 bases, leaving 25 bases between the germline ends. The CDR3 has 16 amino acids. Germline V gives CDR1 SNHLY, CDR2 FYNNEI.

V and J are TRBV5-6 and TRBJ1-5, with D perhaps matching TRBD1 (5 bases). Trimming pared 0 bases from V and 0 bases from J, leaving 7 bases between. This CDR3 comprises 15 residues. Germline CDR1 SGHDT, CDR2 YYEEEE. CDR3 sequence (DNA): TGTGCCAGCAGCTTGGGGGGGTCTAGCAATCAGCCCCAGCATTTT. It specifies CASSLGGSSNQPQHF.